This T cell receptor beta chain was retrieved from a study of T cell repertoires in ileal Crohn's disease. Profiled with immunoSEQ multiplex PCR; TCRdb holds only in-frame clones, not every one. The sample lists tens of thousands of clones, about four fifths occurring once. Germline-derived CDR1 and CDR2 are SGHRS and YFSETQ. Trimming shortened V by 4 bases and J by 5 bases, and 15 bases separated the two germline ends. The CDR3 is 14 residues long. A remark on this clone: The antigen remains unidentified.

Findings and limits, study-wide: Compared with non-smokers, active smokers at surgery showed more clonal expansions.

This TCR derives from an adult with Crohn's disease. The chain couples TRBV5-1 to TRBJ1-1, with D possibly matching TRBD1 (6 bases). Input material: ileal tissue. The CDR3 loop is CASSGEGGRTEAFF. CDR3 in DNA: TGCGCCAGCAGCGGGGAGGGGGGGAGGACTGAAGCTTTCTTT.